This T cell receptor beta chain came from a study of beta chain features in type 1 diabetes (dated by TCRdb to the late 2010s). Study-level background: Mean age, gender distribution, total cell number and subset yield did not differ between patients and healthy donors. A total of some 100,000,000 sorted cells were examined across all samples, and a strong correlation was observed between cell number per subset and RNA yield. In the study, TCRB repertoires of sorted circulating CD4+ T cell subsets from recently diagnosed type 1 diabetes patients were compared with those of matched healthy donors. Regulatory and stem cell-like memory subsets were isolated from only 8 patients and roughly eight healthy donors, whereas naive and central memory subsets came from all 28 donors.

What the authors observed across the whole study: PCR might favor shorter templates, but patient and control samples were amplified and corrected together, so any skew would affect both groups equally. Because the HLA sub-analyses included only small numbers of individuals, any influence of HLA type on TCRB rearrangement was left unresolved. A moderate but significant shortening of TCRB CDR3 length was observed in type 1 diabetes patients in all four CD4+ subsets. Because cDNA was sequenced instead of genomic DNA, activated cells with high expression could be over-represented, although the groups did not differ in activation or CD3 levels. At VDJ recombination sites, type 1 diabetes patients had fewer insertions and more deleted nucleotides, which implies abnormalities in thymic rearrangement. The naive, central memory and regulatory TCRB repertoires appeared to resemble one another more closely among patients than among healthy donors.

This clone was seen a few times. The antigen this receptor binds is unknown. One base away there is no much larger clone; base qualities are not given. Each donor gave one peripheral blood draw, averaging roughly 120 mL, which was collected into heparinised tubes. Naive, central memory, regulatory and stem cell-like memory CD4+ T cells were sorted on a BD FACSAria II using a panel including CD45RO, CCR7, CD25, CD127, CD95 and CD27. Purity was above 95% for every sorted population. PBMCs were isolated right away by Lymphoprep density gradient centrifugation and were stained directly, without culture. So that batch effects would be minimized, each experiment stained and sorted samples in pairs, pairing one healthy donor with one patient. The entire amount of isolated RNA was reverse transcribed using the High Capacity cDNA Reverse Transcription Kit, so the sequenced TCRB transcripts were expressed ones. Naive, central memory and regulatory T cell samples underwent deep immunoSEQ sequencing, averaging around 3.7 million total reads per sample. After sorted cells were lysed in RLT buffer, RNA was extracted with DNase-treated RNeasy Micro or Mini kits, with the choice depending on cell number. To prevent cross-contamination, each cell subset was processed individually, whereas patient and healthy donor samples were processed jointly. Using the immunoSEQ multiplex PCR, TCRB sequences were amplified from cDNA into 87-bp fragments spanning the CDR3 region. Sequencing of the amplicons was performed on the Illumina HiSeq platform. Per the source publication's procedure: PCR bias was computationally corrected using synthetic template baselines, reads within Hamming distance 2 were collapsed, and singletons that could not be merged were discarded. Reads were aligned against IMGT to assign V, D and J genes, CDR3 length and insertions or deletions at six rearrangement sites. Within each subset, clonotype counts were normalized to sorted cell number, after which true diversity and Gini coefficients were computed with the tcR R package. Repertoire sharing was quantified using the overlap coefficient calculated on TCRB nucleotide sequences. Out-of-frame TCRB sequences from naive cells were analyzed to stand in for the pre-selection repertoire. Held by TCRdb, this immuneACCESS table contains in-frame sequences only and omits some clones. Under half of the omission traces to an unresolved V gene where checked; the cause of the rest is unknown. Clone size and V and J calls were adopted from that table, with D and trimming inferred from the DNA. The sample includes 500,000 to 650,000 clones, with roughly 12% observed a single time. The top ten clonotypes cover 0.09% to 0.15% of the sample.

Its CDR3 holds 14 amino acids, cysteine through phenylalanine. Just the 42-base CDR3 DNA is kept, in frame starting at base 1. Per the germline V gene (reference sequence), SEHNR is the CDR1 and FQNEAQ is the CDR2. The germline V end is reduced by 5 bases and the J end by 10 bases; junction bases left unmatched: 8. The sample taken for sequencing was naive CD4+ T cells from blood. The label giving this sample's cell subset or site can be read as: true naive CD4+ T cells. The chain uses TRBV7-9 and TRBJ1-6; 7 nucleotides in the junction match TRBD1. The TCR originated in a man aged 25-40 years with type 1 diabetes. CDR3 loop: CASSLRQGGSPLHF. The DNA sequence reads TGTGCCAGCAGCCTAAGACAGGGCGGATCACCCCTCCACTTT.